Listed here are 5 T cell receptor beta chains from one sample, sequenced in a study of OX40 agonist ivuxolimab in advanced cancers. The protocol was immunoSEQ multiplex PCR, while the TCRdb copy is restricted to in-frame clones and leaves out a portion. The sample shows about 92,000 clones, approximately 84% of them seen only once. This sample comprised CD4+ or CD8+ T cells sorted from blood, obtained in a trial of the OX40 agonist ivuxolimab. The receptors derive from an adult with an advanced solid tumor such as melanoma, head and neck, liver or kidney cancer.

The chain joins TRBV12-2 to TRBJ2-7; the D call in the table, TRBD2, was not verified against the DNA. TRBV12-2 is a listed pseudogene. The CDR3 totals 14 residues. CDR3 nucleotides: TGTGCAAGTCGCTTAGAAGGGGACTGGCACGAGCAGTACTTC. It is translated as CASRLEGDWHEQYF.

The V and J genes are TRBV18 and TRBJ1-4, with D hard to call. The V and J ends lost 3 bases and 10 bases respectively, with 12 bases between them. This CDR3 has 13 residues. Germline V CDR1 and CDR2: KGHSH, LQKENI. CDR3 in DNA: TGTGCCAGCTCACCTTCCGAGGCGGGAAAACTGTTTTTT. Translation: CASSPSEAGKLFF.

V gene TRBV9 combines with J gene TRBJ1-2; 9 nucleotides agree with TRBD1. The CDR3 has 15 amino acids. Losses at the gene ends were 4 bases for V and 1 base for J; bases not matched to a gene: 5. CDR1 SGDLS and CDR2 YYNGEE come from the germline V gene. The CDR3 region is CASSYRQGGNYGYTF. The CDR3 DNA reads TGTGCCAGCAGCTACCGACAGGGGGGTAACTATGGCTACACCTTC.

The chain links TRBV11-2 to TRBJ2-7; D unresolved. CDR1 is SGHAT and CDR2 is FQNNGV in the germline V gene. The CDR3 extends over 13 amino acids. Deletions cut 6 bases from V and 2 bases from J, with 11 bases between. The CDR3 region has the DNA TGTGCCAGCAGAACCGGACCCACCTACGAGCAGTACTTC. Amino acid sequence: CASRTGPTYEQYF.

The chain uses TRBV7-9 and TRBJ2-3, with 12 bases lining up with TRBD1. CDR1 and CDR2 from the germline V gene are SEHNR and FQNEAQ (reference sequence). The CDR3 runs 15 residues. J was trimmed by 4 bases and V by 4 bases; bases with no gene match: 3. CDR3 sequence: CASSYGTGGADTQYF. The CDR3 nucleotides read TGTGCCAGCAGCTACGGGACAGGGGGCGCAGATACGCAGTATTTT. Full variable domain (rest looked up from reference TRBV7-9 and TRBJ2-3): DTGVSQNPRHKITKRGQNVTFRCDPISEHNRLYWYRQTLGQGPEFLTYFQNEAQLEKSRLLSDRFSAERPKGSFSTLEIQRTEQGDSAMYLCASSYGTGGADTQYFGPGTRLTVL.